This T cell receptor beta chain is drawn from a study of glioma-infiltrating T cells. Overall study results and limits: Above-expected tissue-blood divergence occurred in all gliomas, most in low-grade ones. CDR3 overlap between tissue and blood was very small.

On this clonotype itself: As yet, its antigen is unknown.

Germline CDR1 and CDR2: DFQATT and SNEGSKA (reference sequence). This CDR3 contains 15 residues. V was pared by 0 bases and J by 5 bases, with 14 bases between. The iRepertoire nested amplicon-rescue multiplex PCR amplified TCR alpha and beta CDR3s from RNA. TCRdb independently ran MiXCR on the multiplex PCR reads; one entry per CDR3 protein. This sample carries tens of thousands of distinct CDR3 sequences, around 23% of them seen once, and the ten largest clones take about 6.6%. This chain joins TRBV20-1 and TRBJ1-5; the D is unclear. The material sequenced was glioma tissue, nonneoplastic brain tissue, or PBMCs (not recorded which). This sequence was found in a human donor with low-grade glioma or glioblastoma, undergoing nonglioma brain surgery, or in good health (not recorded which). The CDR3 loop reads CSARDRIGRDQPQHF. CDR3 DNA: TGCAGTGCTAGAGATCGGATAGGGAGGGATCAGCCCCAGCATTTT.